Shown below are 10 T cell receptor beta chains from a single sample sequenced in a study. TCRdb redid the calling of the RT-PCR reads with MiXCR, one entry per CDR3 protein. The sample lists about 680,000 distinct CDR3 sequences, 14% occurring once. Material: memory CD4+ T cells from blood. All receptors derive from a female donor in good health, serving as a healthy control.

The chain is built from TRBV20-1 and TRBJ2-5, with 7 bases matching TRBD1. V lost 2 bases and J lost 2; bases outside the gene matches: 8. This CDR3 is built from 15 residues. CDR1 is DFQATT, CDR2 SNEGSKA, per germline (reference sequence). The DNA of the CDR3 is TGCAGTGCTAGACCGAGGGACAGCCCTCAAGAGACCCAGTACTTC. Encoded protein: CSARPRDSPQETQYF.

The chain recombines TRBV5-1 with TRBJ2-2, with 7 bases fitting TRBD1. This CDR3 has 16 residues. Germline-derived CDR1 and CDR2 are SGHRS and YFSETQ. After removal of 6 bases from V and 3 bases from J, the junction contained 11 bases not matched to a gene. CDR3 residues: CASNPGPGQYTGELFF. As DNA, the CDR3 is TGCGCCAGCAATCCGGGTCCGGGACAGTACACCGGGGAGCTGTTTTTT.

This clonotype turned up a few times. This CDR3 reads CASSVDASSYNEQFF. The CDR3 DNA is TGTGCCAGCAGCGTAGACGCGTCGTCCTACAATGAGCAGTTCTTC. This chain connects TRBV9 to TRBJ2-1; D is undetermined. Germline V lookup: CDR1 SGDLS, CDR2 YYNGEE. There are 15 residues in the CDR3. V was shortened by 0 bases and J by 1 base, with 8 bases between the two germline ends.

This clonotype was seen repeatedly, ten times or more. V gene TRBV20-1 combines with J gene TRBJ1-2; D is possibly TRBD1 (6 bases). This CDR3 is 13 amino acids long. V was clipped by 5 bases and J by 4 bases, with 14 bases between them. Germline loops: CDR1 DFQATT, CDR2 SNEGSKA (reference sequence). The CDR3 loop is CSAFGQILYGYTF. The CDR3 DNA follows: TGCAGTGCTTTTGGACAGATCCTCTATGGCTACACCTTC.

The V call is TRBV5-4, the J call TRBJ2-1; no firm D call. The CDR3 extends over 14 amino acids. Germline V gene sequence: CDR1 SGHNT, CDR2 YYREEE (reference sequence). V shed 4 bases and J shed 6 bases, with 14 bases lying between them. The CDR3 DNA sequence: TGTGCCAGCAGCACCATTATGCCTAGCAATGAGCAGTTCTTC. Translated, it gives CASSTIMPSNEQFF.

Ten or more counts support this clonotype. The chain employs TRBV4-3 and TRBJ1-5; no firm D call. Trimming took off 0 bases at V and 10 bases at J, with 10 bases between the two ends. The CDR3 length is 13 residues. The germline V gene has CDR1 LGHNA and CDR2 YSLEER. The CDR3 region has the DNA TGCGCCAGCAGCCAAGAGAGCAGTCAACCCCAGCATTTT. This encodes CASSQESSQPQHF.

This clonotype has a count of ten or more. The V and J genes are TRBV7-2 and TRBJ2-7; 8 positions match TRBD1. Germline V gives CDR1 SGHTA, CDR2 FQGNSA. V was clipped by 2 bases and J by 4 bases; unmatched bases: 1. The CDR3 contains 13 residues. This chain's CDR3 is CASSLYRGYEQYF. In DNA form, the CDR3 reads TGTGCCAGCAGCTTATACAGGGGGTACGAGCAGTACTTC.

This chain links TRBV20-1 with TRBJ1-5; 9 bases match TRBD1. The CDR3 runs 16 residues. Germline V gene lookup returns CDR1 DFQATT and CDR2 SNEGSKA (reference sequence). With 5 bases clipped from V and 1 base from J, the junction kept 9 bases outside the gene matches. The CDR3 protein is CSASARQGESNQPQHF. CDR3 DNA sequence: TGCAGTGCTTCTGCCCGACAGGGGGAGAGCAATCAGCCCCAGCATTTT.

Of note for this clonotype: Germline and junction disagree at one end, which may indicate a read error. The chain couples TRBV6-2 or TRBV6-3 to TRBJ2-7; TRBD1 agrees at 7 bases. The CDR3 contains 11 residues. In germline, CDR1 is MNHEY, CDR2 SVGEGT. The CDR3 nucleotides read TGTGCCAGCAGCCTCGACAGGGCAGTTCGATTC. The encoded protein is CASSLDRAVRF.

V and J are TRBV6-2 or TRBV6-3 and TRBJ2-7; 10 bases are shared with TRBD2. The J segment lost 3 bases and the V segment lost 6 bases, leaving 11 bases of the junction unmatched. CDR1 is MNHEY, CDR2 SVGEGT, per germline. This CDR3 has 16 residues. The CDR3 sequence: CASSLSGLATYYEQYF. In DNA, the CDR3 is TGTGCCAGCAGCCTCTCGGGACTAGCGACGTACTACGAGCAGTACTTC.